This T cell receptor (beta chain) came from a study of CXCR3-negative and CXCR3-positive naive CD8 T cells. Researchers sorted roughly 310,000 cells of each CD8+ T cell subset in triplicate. A word on this clonotype: Its antigen is not known.

From germline, CDR1 is MNHEY and CDR2 SMNVEV (reference sequence). CDR3 size: 15 residues. UMI-tagged TRB cDNA libraries were built via 5' RACE. Using the 5' RACE reads, TCRdb records one entry per CDR3 protein without DNA. Its table records tens of thousands of distinct CDR3 sequences. Study-level results: The study found more hydrophobic TRB CDR3s in CXCR3-positive naive cells than in CXCR3-negative naive cells. Similar TRBV-TRBJ gene usage was seen in naive CXCR3-negative and CXCR3-positive cells, but not in memory cells.

Sequences were obtained from naive CXCR3- CD8+ T cells from blood. Subset indicated: CD45RO-CCR7+CD27+CD95- naive CD8+ T cells lacking CXCR3 (TNR3-). The rearrangement joins TRBV27 to TRBJ2-7; with no DNA, the TCRdb D assignment of TRBD2 cannot be verified. This TCR came from a human donor in good health. Some clones in this sample may be carry-over from other donors' samples. The CDR3 is CASSSEVGGLYEQYF.